The T cell receptor beta chain described here comes from a study of beta chain features in type 1 diabetes. This clone was observed a handful of times. No antigen is known for it. The CDR3 runs 12 residues. Germline V gives CDR1 SGDLS, CDR2 YYNGEE. The V gene lost 2 bases and the J gene lost 7 bases, with 7 bases spanning the gap. The whole isolated RNA underwent reverse transcription, so sequencing captured expressed TCRB transcripts. The assay was immunoSEQ multiplex PCR, and TCRdb's table has in-frame clones only and misses some. The sample has 150,000 to 180,000 clones; around a tenth are singletons. Notes on the study in general: Type 1 diabetes patients showed a moderate but significant shortening of TCRB CDR3s in all four CD4+ subsets. A potential influence of HLA type upon TCRB rearrangement remained unresolved herein.

Every sorted population was more than 98% pure. This chain links TRBV9 with TRBJ2-1, with no clear D. This TCR was recovered from a man aged 30 to 39 with type 1 diabetes. The specimen was central memory CD4+ T cells from blood. The CDR3 region is CASSVGWNEQFF. CDR3 DNA: TGTGCCAGCAGCGTCGGTTGGAATGAGCAGTTCTTC.